This paragraph reports one TCR beta chain. This clonotype was recorded at least ten times. Its specific antigen is unknown. No much larger clonotype is one base removed from it; base qualities were not supplied. There are 17 amino acids in the CDR3, from cysteine to phenylalanine inclusive. The entry retains the CDR3 DNA only, 51 bases that are in frame from base 1. V lost 6 bases and J lost 0 bases; the stretch between them is 18 bases long. The germline V gene specifies SNHLY as CDR1 and FYNNEI as CDR2. This entry is derived from a study of response to subunit inactivated influenza vaccine (dated by TCRdb to the late 2010s). Background for the entire study: Deep quantitative profiling of the T cell receptor repertoire was used in the study to follow responses to a trivalent subunit inactivated influenza vaccine. Overall results and qualifications from the work: The authors proposed that each seasonal influenza vaccination may bring in only a limited number of new T cells.

Library method: RT-PCR. TCRdb records Illumina HiSeq 2500 as the sequencer. The raw public data were reprocessed by TCRdb itself: fastp quality trimming at Q25, MiXCR clonotype calling, in-frame beta chains only. CDR3 protein duplicates are merged, each entry listing the most common genes and DNA. Recorded for this sample are around 480,000 distinct CDR3 sequences; 16% of them occurred a single time. The ten top clones hold 2.5% to 3.5% of the sample. The V and J genes are TRBV2 and TRBJ1-5, with TRBD1 perhaps the D gene, on 6 matching bases. This receptor was taken from a man aged 50-75 years who received an inactivated influenza vaccine. Donor details come from another sample of the same person, matched by shared clones. This specimen was CD4+ T cells sorted from PBMCs, taken about 24 months after vaccination. The CDR3: CASSVGTLIYSNQPQHF. The bases are TGTGCCAGCAGCGTCGGGACATTAATTTATAGCAATCAGCCCCAGCATTTT.